What follows describes a single T cell receptor (beta chain). The data were produced by immunoSEQ multiplex PCR, yet TCRdb's version contains in-frame clones alone and is incomplete. The sample has 300,000 or so clones; roughly 87% are singletons. V trimming: 5 bases; J trimming: 5 bases; junction bases outside the gene matches: 5. The CDR3 runs to 15 residues. Germline V gene data show CDR1 as SGHRS and CDR2 as YFSETQ. The sample originates from a study of cytomegalovirus exposure and HLA in healthy donors. The specimen sequenced was PBMCs. This receptor was identified in a man between 25 and 39 years old in good health and CMV-seronegative. The chain carries TRBV5-1 and TRBJ1-4, with 11 bases that match TRBD1. This CDR3 is CASRGGDRGNEKLFF. DNA of the CDR3: TGCGCCAGCAGAGGAGGGGACAGGGGGAATGAAAAACTGTTTTTT.